The sequence of this T cell receptor beta chain was determined in a study of yellow fever vaccine responses in identical twins. Each CDR3 protein gets one entry after TCRdb re-called the RT-PCR reads with MiXCR. Among fewer than 7,000 distinct CDR3 sequences, about three quarters were seen once, and the ten largest hold roughly 2.6%. Sequencing was performed on T cells from blood (PBMCs), unsorted or a sorted subset (not recorded which), taken before or after yellow fever vaccination (not recorded which). This clonotype was sampled from a woman younger than 35 who received the yellow fever vaccine.

The CDR3 sequence: CSVVQGQTEAFF. In DNA form, the CDR3 reads TGCAGTGTAGTACAGGGACAAACTGAAGCTTTCTTT. The chain couples TRBV20-1 to TRBJ1-1; D perhaps matches TRBD1 (6 bases). This CDR3 comprises 12 residues. The V gene lost 7 bases and the J gene lost 5 bases, with 14 bases spanning the gap. CDR1 is DFQATT and CDR2 is SNEGSKA in the germline V gene (reference sequence).